Listed here is a single TCR beta chain. At one end the junction does not follow the germline gene, possibly because of a read error. The sample comes from a study of cytomegalovirus exposure and HLA in healthy donors. The CDR3 loop spans 13 amino acids. Germline loops: CDR1 SEHNR, CDR2 FQNEAQ (reference sequence). 13 Jbeta primers and 60 Vbeta primers were used for the PCR. TCRdb's copy holds only in-frame clones and misses some; the assay was immunoSEQ multiplex PCR. In the table there are 150,000 to 200,000 clones, about 84% of which are singletons. The chain couples TRBV7-9 to TRBJ2-7; no reliable D call. Material: PBMCs. The TCR was taken from a man between 18 and 35 years old in good health and CMV-seronegative. DNA for the CDR3: TGTTCCAGCAGCCCACCAGTGTCCTACGAGCAGTACTTC. It is translated as CSSSPPVSYEQYF.